What follows is one TCR beta chain and its context. CDR3 size: 15 residues. Germline CDR1 reads SGHRS; CDR2 reads YFSETQ. With 0 bases removed from V and 0 bases from J, the gap between germline ends came to 8 bases. These data are taken from a study of blood T cell repertoires in COVID-19. Whole-study context: T cells, B-cell-depleted T cells, or PBMCs provided the cDNA or gDNA that served as material.

In the authors' methods: Reference gene primers were amplified, and this amplification served to estimate nucleated cell counts. Some clones are missing from TCRdb's copy, which holds only in-frame ones; the method was immunoSEQ multiplex PCR. V, J and clone size reflect that table, while D and trimming were determined from the DNA. Found here are around 230,000 clones, about 80% of them singletons; the top ten hold approximately 10%. The material sequenced was peripheral blood. The genes are TRBV5-1 and TRBJ2-3, with D possibly TRBD1 on 5 matching bases. The TCR was taken from a woman aged 80 or over with acute or convalescent COVID-19. The CDR3 DNA is TGCGCCAGCAGCTTGGCAGGGAAAAGCACAGATACGCAGTATTTT. Amino acids: CASSLAGKSTDTQYF.